This T cell receptor (beta chain) originates from a study of blood T cell repertoires in COVID-19. Study-level background: PBMCs, B-cell-depleted T cells, or T cells were the source of the cDNA or gDNA that made up the material.

The CDR3 spans 17 residues. Germline CDR1 and CDR2: SGHAT and FQNNGV. V trimming: 5 bases; J trimming: 5 bases; junction bases outside the gene matches: 14. This clone was counted between two and nine times. Measured with immunoSEQ multiplex PCR; TCRdb has only the in-frame clones, and not every one. The data show a few hundred thousand clones, 80% to 85% seen once. The rearrangement links TRBV11-2 to TRBJ1-2, with 10 bases identical to TRBD1. This TCR was recovered from a woman in her 50s who had recovered from COVID-19. The sequenced material came from PBMCs or T cells enriched from blood (not recorded which). The CDR3 here is CASSPLSDRGVRYGYTF. CDR3 DNA sequence: TGTGCCAGCAGCCCCCTTTCGGACAGGGGGGTTAGATATGGCTACACCTTC.